The sequence of this TCR beta chain was determined in a study of blood T cells in healthy people across ages. The ends were cut back, 0 bases at V and 9 bases at J, with 20 bases in the middle. The CDR3 runs 16 residues. Germline-derived CDR1 and CDR2 are SGHRS and YFSETQ. For the second PCR, which ran for 7 to 11 cycles, a sample-barcoded 5' primer and a J-beta primer mix were used. Each CDR3 protein gets one entry after TCRdb re-called the 5' RACE reads with MiXCR. This sample has hundreds of thousands of distinct CDR3 sequences, with 40% to 60% found just once. The clonotype comes from a man aged 25-45 years in good health. The sample was blood. V and J are TRBV5-1 and TRBJ2-3; perhaps TRBD2 as D (5 bases). CDR3 nucleotide sequence: TGCGCCAGCAGCTTGGGAGTAACCCTTGAGGGCTCGACGCAGTATTTT. This gives the protein CASSLGVTLEGSTQYF.